This T cell receptor beta chain is drawn from a study of monozygotic twins with inflammatory bowel disease (dated by TCRdb to about 2019). Context from the whole study: The full study comprised around 30 monozygotic twin pairs: nine German pairs (four IBD-concordant, five IBD-discordant) and 19 IBD-discordant Danish pairs. Within discordant pairs, disease-associated traits were sought mainly by comparing IBD patients with their genetically identical healthy co-twins. Each individual had, on average, about 151 000 unique TCRalpha sequences and 181 000 unique TCRbeta sequences available for analysis. The paper as a whole reports these results and caveats: Because patients received different immunosuppressive treatments, the repertoires may have picked up extra background noise and variability between individuals. IBD patients had lower TCRbeta repertoire diversity, measured by the inverse Simpson index, than their healthy co-twins. Compared with healthy twins, IBD patients shared fewer clonotypes with other individuals, and the difference was most pronounced in patients with signs of disease activity. No single strong signal or clonotype linked to IBD turned up in the results, so the idea that one exists was not supported. Concordant and discordant twins showed no difference in repertoire similarity, possibly because of limited statistical power. The analysis was unable to tell apart different T cell subtypes.

From each donor, a roughly 2.5 ml peripheral blood sample was collected into PAXgene tubes and stored at -80 degrees C. Without any T cell sorting, total RNA was extracted from whole blood using the PAXgene blood miRNA kit on an automated QIAcube. Deep TCRalpha and TCRbeta repertoire profiling with unique molecular barcoding was performed on peripheral blood of monozygotic twin pairs concordant or discordant for inflammatory bowel disease. For every twin pair, smoking habits were documented, and each individual was categorised as a current, former or never smoker. With respect to this clonotype: Its antigen remains undetermined.

Including the terminal cysteine and phenylalanine, the CDR3 comprises 14 residues. The DNA sequence is not available. CDR1 and CDR2 (MNHNY, SVGAGI) derive from the germline V gene (reference sequence). The library was built by means of 5' RACE. Each TCR library was prepared from about 4,000 ng of total RNA. For each sample, cDNA synthesis was carried out in eight separate reactions using SMARTScribe reverse transcriptase. During cDNA synthesis, template switching introduced unique molecular identifiers that contained a 6-nucleotide sample barcode. Amplification of TCRalpha and TCRbeta cDNA involved two nested PCRs of 16 and 9 cycles, and each PCR was followed by bead purification. Before amplification, the cDNA was treated with uracil DNA-glycosylase and purified using the QIAquick PCR purification kit. The second PCR added Illumina TruSeq-compatible adapters along with sample-specific barcodes. Library quality and concentration were assessed using TapeStation and Qubit, and about 5.2 ng of each library was pooled. The pooled libraries were sequenced with 2 x 100 bp reads and custom sequencing primers on an Illumina HiSeq2500 single-index Rapid Run. Turning to the authors' computational methods: MiGEC version 1.2.6 was used for UMI-based consensus assembly to correct PCR and sequencing errors. MiXCR version 2.1.1 was used for V(D)J alignment, clonotype assembly and CDR3 extraction. To normalise gene usage, clonotype sharing and MAIT/NKT TCR abundance, the analysis used the top 1000, 10 000 and 20 000 clonotypes per sample. Diversity was computed as the inverse Simpson index with the vegan R package after downsampling to 27 000 UMIs. Paired Mann-Whitney U tests on discordant twin pairs were used, with Benjamini-Hochberg multiple-testing correction. After the reads were reprocessed by TCRdb, one entry was made per CDR3 protein sequence, with no DNA. It is TCRdb's table, rather than the study itself, that gives the V and J calls and clone size. The sample's table lists a count of some 150,000 distinct CDR3 sequences. About 2.4% of the sample belongs to the ten largest clones.

The chain couples TRBV6-6 to TRBJ2-1; without DNA, the TCRdb call of TRBD1 cannot be checked. This receptor was obtained from a human donor with ulcerative colitis or Crohn's disease, or a healthy co-twin of an affected twin (not recorded which). Sequencing used blood. The CDR3 protein is CASSYEVRGHEQFF.